The 25 T cell receptor beta chains given below trace back to one sample, sequenced in a study of shared clonotypes between healthy human individuals. Libraries were prepared by immunoSEQ multiplex PCR; TCRdb keeps only in-frame clonotypes and omits some of them. The table includes over a million clones, 65% to 80% detected once. The sequenced sample consisted of memory CD4+ T cells sorted from blood. Indicated subset: CD45RA-negative fraction. These receptors originate from a man younger than 30 in good health.

The V gene is TRBV18, the J gene TRBJ1-5; possible D gene TRBD1, 6 bases. Trimming shortened V by 5 bases and J by 8 bases, and 13 bases separated the two germline ends. Germline loops: CDR1 KGHSH, CDR2 LQKENI. The CDR3 spans 13 residues. As DNA, the CDR3 is TGTGCCAGCTCATGGGGGGCCAAGGAGCCCCAGCATTTT. Amino acids: CASSWGAKEPQHF.

This sequence joins TRBV19 and TRBJ1-4, with D tentatively TRBD1 (6 bases). The CDR3 is made up of 16 amino acids. CDR1 is LNHDA and CDR2 is SQIVND in the germline V gene (reference sequence). Trimming took 4 bases from V and 5 from J, leaving 17 bases between them. Here the CDR3 DNA reads TGTGCCAGTAGTACGAAAGGGACACGTAAGAATGAAAAACTGTTTTTT. This gives the protein CASSTKGTRKNEKLFF.

V gene TRBV7-2 combines with J gene TRBJ2-1; 10 nucleotides align to TRBD2. The CDR3 covers 15 residues. V lost 1 base and J lost 13; bases outside the gene matches: 10. The germline CDR1 and CDR2 sequences are SGHTA and FQGNSA. The CDR3 sequence is CASSLGWGSGRLQFF. The CDR3 coding sequence is TGTGCCAGCAGCTTAGGTTGGGGTAGCGGGAGGCTTCAGTTCTTC.

The chain joins TRBV18 to TRBJ2-7; TRBD2 agrees at 8 bases. V was clipped by 2 bases and J by 2 bases; unmatched bases: 8. CDR3 length equals 16 residues. Germline CDR1 and CDR2: KGHSH and LQKENI. The DNA of the CDR3 is TGTGCCAGCTCACCAGGACTAGCTAATAATCCCTACGAGCAGTACTTC. Translation: CASSPGLANNPYEQYF.

The chain couples TRBV5-1 to TRBJ1-1; D uncertain. Trimming took off 2 bases at V and 0 bases at J, with 8 bases between the two ends. Germline V gives CDR1 SGHRS, CDR2 YFSETQ. This CDR3 contains 14 residues. CDR3 DNA: TGCGCCAGCAGCTTACCCAGTGTGAACACTGAAGCTTTCTTT. Residues: CASSLPSVNTEAFF. The full variable domain, with the rest looked up from reference TRBV5-1 and TRBJ1-1, is KAGVTQTPRYLIKTRGQQVTLSCSPISGHRSVSWYQQTPGQGLQFLFEYFSETQRNKGNFPGRFSGRQFSNSRSEMNVSTLELGDSALYLCASSLPSVNTEAFFGQGTRLTVV.

Comments on this clone: This likely reflects a read error, since a far larger clone is one base away. This specimen includes other DNA sequences encoding the same CDR3. This chain joins TRBV5-4 and TRBJ2-7, with 7 positions matching TRBD1. Trimming at V came to 3 bases and at J to 0 bases, leaving 3 bases not matched to a gene. Germline V lookup: CDR1 SGHNT, CDR2 YYREEE (reference sequence). There are 14 residues in the CDR3. The CDR3 loop reads CASSSGTVSYEQYF. The CDR3 DNA is TGTGCCAGCAGCTCCGGGACAGTCTCCTACGAGCAGTACTTC.

This chain joins TRBV19 and TRBJ1-5, with 8 nucleotides matching TRBD1. The CDR3 length is 15 residues. With 0 bases clipped from V and 6 bases from J, the junction kept 4 bases outside the gene matches. The germline CDR1 and CDR2 sequences are LNHDA and SQIVND (reference sequence). CDR3 sequence reads: CASSIEDRVGQPQHF. The CDR3 DNA reads as TGTGCCAGTAGTATAGAGGACAGGGTAGGTCAGCCCCAGCATTTT.

The chain combines TRBV30 with TRBJ2-5; 7 nucleotides agree with TRBD2. The CDR3 is made up of 12 amino acids. V lost 5 bases to trimming and J lost 2 bases; unmatched junction nucleotides: 2. CDR1 GTSNPN and CDR2 SVGIG come from the germline V gene (reference sequence). The CDR3 region is CAWGTIQETQYF. As DNA, the CDR3 is TGTGCCTGGGGGACTATACAAGAGACCCAGTACTTC.

V is TRBV5-4 and J is TRBJ1-2; 9 bases map to TRBD1. J lost 6 bases, V lost 2 bases, and 14 bases had no gene match. The CDR3 is 17 residues long. Per the germline V gene, CDR1 is SGHNT and CDR2 is YYREEE (reference sequence). The DNA of the CDR3 is TGTGCCAGCAGCTTAATCCGGACAGGGGTCTCGCTCCATGGCTACACCTTC. It encodes CASSLIRTGVSLHGYTF.

This chain joins TRBV5-4 and TRBJ1-5; TRBD1 agrees at 10 bases. V was pared by 7 bases and J by 6 bases, with 4 bases of the junction left unmatched. Per germline, CDR1 SGHNT and CDR2 YYREEE (reference sequence). The CDR3 totals 13 residues. The CDR3 loop reads CASGQGVGQPQHF. The CDR3 bases are TGTGCCAGCGGACAGGGGGTAGGTCAGCCCCAGCATTTT.

The J gene is TRBJ1-2, the V gene TRBV25-1; D is perhaps TRBD1 (5 bases). The CDR3 is 15 residues long. V dropped 0 bases and J dropped 0 bases, with 8 bases sitting between them. Germline CDR1 reads MGHDK; CDR2 reads SYGVNS. The CDR3 sequence: CASSEYRQSNYGYTF. CDR3 DNA: TGTGCCAGCAGTGAATATCGACAGTCTAACTATGGCTACACCTTC.

This chain links TRBV6-5 with TRBJ2-4; 10 nucleotides match TRBD2. CDR1 and CDR2 (germline): MNHEY, SVGAGI. Trimming removed 6 bases from V and 3 bases from J; junction bases left unmatched: 2. The CDR3 has 14 amino acids. CDR3 in amino acids: CASRPSGSKNIQYF. For the CDR3, the DNA is TGTGCCAGCAGGCCTAGCGGGAGCAAAAACATTCAGTACTTC.

At least ten counts were recorded for this clone. The V and J genes are TRBV19 and TRBJ1-1; no clear D gene. The CDR3 has 14 amino acids. The V gene's germline CDR1 is LNHDA and CDR2 SQIVND (reference sequence). Trimming cost V 7 bases and J 1 base, with 13 bases left between them. DNA for the CDR3: TGTGCCAGTACCCTCTTGGATAGGAACACTGAAGCTTTCTTT. The encoded protein is CASTLLDRNTEAFF.

This clone came up once. This chain uses TRBV28 with TRBJ2-7, with TRBD1 matching 7 bases. There are 12 residues in the CDR3. Germline V gene lookup returns CDR1 MDHEN and CDR2 SYDVKM. J was trimmed by 4 bases and V by 8 bases; bases with no gene match: 5. CDR3: CASGVRGYEQYF. The CDR3 bases are TGTGCCAGCGGAGTCAGGGGGTACGAGCAGTACTTC.

The chain joins TRBV6-1 to TRBJ1-2; the match to TRBD1 covers 8 bases. V was pared by 6 bases and J by 3 bases, with 3 bases of the junction left unmatched. This CDR3 contains 13 residues. Germline V gene lookup returns CDR1 MNHNS and CDR2 SASEGT. CDR3 protein: CASSHRGDYGYTF. The CDR3 region has the DNA TGTGCCAGCAGCCACAGGGGGGACTATGGCTACACCTTC.

A single count supports this clone. The rearrangement links TRBV7-9 to TRBJ2-1, with 8 bases aligning to TRBD2. The germline V gene has CDR1 SEHNR and CDR2 FQNEAQ (reference sequence). The CDR3 is made up of 15 amino acids. The trim removed 3 bases at V and 9 bases at J, leaving 10 bases unmatched. The CDR3 region is CASSFPGTRGGEQFF. The DNA of the CDR3 is TGTGCCAGCAGCTTCCCCGGGACTAGGGGAGGTGAGCAGTTCTTC.

As regards this clone: Other nucleotide sequences in the sample specify the same CDR3. The CDR3 protein is CASSPGQGGDTQYF. The CDR3 DNA follows: TGCGCCAGCAGCCCCGGCCAGGGGGGGGATACGCAGTATTTT. The rearrangement joins TRBV5-1 to TRBJ2-3; possibly TRBD1 or TRBD2 for D (7 bases each). The length of the CDR3 is 14 residues. V was shortened by 4 bases and J by 6 bases, with 15 bases between the two germline ends. Per germline, CDR1 SGHRS and CDR2 YFSETQ.

The chain carries TRBV6-1 and TRBJ2-7; a weak D match, TRBD1 (6 bases). Germline CDR1 and CDR2: MNHNS and SASEGT. Trimming stripped 5 bases from V and 4 bases from J, with 15 bases between. The CDR3 sequence is 14 residues long. The CDR3 region has the DNA TGTGCCAGCAGTAAGGGACACACCCAGTACGAGCAGTACTTC. It codes for CASSKGHTQYEQYF.

The V gene is TRBV2, the J gene TRBJ2-7; the match to TRBD2 covers 10 bases. CDR1 and CDR2 from the germline V gene are SNHLY and FYNNEI. The CDR3 runs 16 residues. The ends lost 4 bases at V and 5 bases at J; junction bases unmatched: 11. This CDR3 reads CASSVSVTSGAHEQYF. The CDR3 DNA reads TGTGCCAGCAGTGTATCTGTCACTAGCGGGGCCCACGAGCAGTACTTC.

V usage is TRBV11-2 and J usage is TRBJ1-6, with 9 bases lining up with TRBD1. The V gene's germline CDR1 is SGHAT and CDR2 FQNNGV. V lost 5 bases and J lost 4; bases outside the gene matches: 6. This CDR3 is built from 16 residues. CDR3 coding DNA: TGTGCCAGCAGCGCCACAGGGGGCCCATATAATTCACCCCTCCACTTT. Translation: CASSATGGPYNSPLHF.

V is TRBV18 and J is TRBJ2-2; 10 bases agree with TRBD2. This CDR3 has 14 amino acids. Unmatched junction bases numbered 2, after V lost 3 bases and J lost 7 bases. Germline loops: CDR1 KGHSH, CDR2 LQKENI. The CDR3 sequence: CASSPLAGVGELFF. For the CDR3, the DNA is TGTGCCAGCTCACCCCTAGCGGGAGTCGGGGAGCTGTTTTTT.

This chain joins TRBV7-2 and TRBJ1-3; no firm D call. CDR3 size: 12 residues. Germline CDR1 reads SGHTA; CDR2 reads FQGNSA. Trimming stripped 3 bases from V and 6 bases from J, with 6 bases between. For the CDR3, the DNA is TGTGCCAGCAGCTTTGGTCAAAACACCATATATTTT. Translation gives CASSFGQNTIYF.

This clone was seen more than once but under ten times. This chain uses TRBV4-1 with TRBJ1-6, with D unresolved. This CDR3 is 14 amino acids long. V was pared by 1 base and J by 5 bases, with 6 bases between. Germline loops: CDR1 MGHRA, CDR2 YSYEKL. CDR3 sequence: CASSQGRNNSPLHF. The CDR3 bases are TGCGCCAGCAGCCAAGGGAGGAATAATTCACCCCTCCACTTT.

The chain recombines TRBV10-2 with TRBJ2-5; 10 positions agree with TRBD2. V shed 2 bases and J 1 base; nucleotides not matched to a gene: 1. This CDR3 is built from 15 residues. Germline assignment: CDR1 WSHSY and CDR2 SAAADI. CDR3 protein: CASSEQRGGQETQYF. The DNA of the CDR3 is TGCGCCAGCAGTGAGCAGCGGGGGGGCCAAGAGACCCAGTACTTC.

The V and J genes are TRBV28 and TRBJ2-3; TRBD2 matches 10 bases. This CDR3 spans 14 amino acids. V lost 6 bases to trimming and J lost 5 bases; unmatched junction nucleotides: 5. Germline V lookup: CDR1 MDHEN, CDR2 SYDVKM. CDR3 in amino acids: CASRAGGTGDTQYF. The CDR3 DNA follows: TGTGCCAGCAGAGCGGGGGGGACGGGAGATACGCAGTATTTT. Full variable domain (remainder filled in from reference TRBV28 and TRBJ2-3): DVKVTQSSRYLVKRTGEKVFLECVQDMDHENMFWYRQDPGLGLRLIYFSYDVKMKEKGDIPEGYSVSREKKERFSLILESASTNQTSMYLCASRAGGTGDTQYFGPGTRLTVL.